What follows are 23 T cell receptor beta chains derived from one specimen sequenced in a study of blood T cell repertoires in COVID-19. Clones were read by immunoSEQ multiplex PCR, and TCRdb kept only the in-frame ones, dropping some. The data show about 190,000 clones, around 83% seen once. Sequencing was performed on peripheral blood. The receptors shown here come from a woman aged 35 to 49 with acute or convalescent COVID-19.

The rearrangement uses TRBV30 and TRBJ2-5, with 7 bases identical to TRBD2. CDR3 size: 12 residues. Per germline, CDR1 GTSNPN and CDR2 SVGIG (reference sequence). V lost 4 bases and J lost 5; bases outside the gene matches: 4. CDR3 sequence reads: CAWTSGGETQYF. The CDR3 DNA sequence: TGTGCCTGGACTAGCGGCGGGGAGACCCAGTACTTC.

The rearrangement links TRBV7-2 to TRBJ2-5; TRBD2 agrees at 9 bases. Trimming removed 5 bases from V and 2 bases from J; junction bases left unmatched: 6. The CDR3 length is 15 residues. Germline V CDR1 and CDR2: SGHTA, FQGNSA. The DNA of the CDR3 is TGTGCCAGCAGCACCAGACTAGCGGCTCAAGAGACCCAGTACTTC. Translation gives CASSTRLAAQETQYF.

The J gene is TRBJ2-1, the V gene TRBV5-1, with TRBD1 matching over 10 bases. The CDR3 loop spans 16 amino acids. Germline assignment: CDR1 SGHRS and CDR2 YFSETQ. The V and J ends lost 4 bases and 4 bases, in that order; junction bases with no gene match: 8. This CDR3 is CASSPRQGAGYNEQFF. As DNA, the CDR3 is TGCGCCAGCAGCCCCCGACAGGGGGCTGGGTACAATGAGCAGTTCTTC.

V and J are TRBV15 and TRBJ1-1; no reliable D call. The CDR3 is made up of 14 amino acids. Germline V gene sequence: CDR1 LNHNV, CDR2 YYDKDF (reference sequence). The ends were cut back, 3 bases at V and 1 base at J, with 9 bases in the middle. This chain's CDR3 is CATSRTHGNTEAFF. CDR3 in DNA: TGTGCCACCAGCAGGACACACGGGAACACTGAAGCTTTCTTT.

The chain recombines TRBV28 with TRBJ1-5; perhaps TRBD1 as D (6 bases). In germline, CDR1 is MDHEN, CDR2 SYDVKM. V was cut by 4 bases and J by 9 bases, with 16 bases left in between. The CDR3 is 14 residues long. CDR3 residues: CASSSTGIVRPQHF. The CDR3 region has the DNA TGTGCCAGCAGTTCGACAGGTATCGTCCGGCCCCAGCATTTT.

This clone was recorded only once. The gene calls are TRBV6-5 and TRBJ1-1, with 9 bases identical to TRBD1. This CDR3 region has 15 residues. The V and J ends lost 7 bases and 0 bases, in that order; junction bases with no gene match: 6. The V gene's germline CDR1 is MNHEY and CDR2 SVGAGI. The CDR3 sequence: CASNRGQELNTEAFF. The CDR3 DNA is TGTGCCAGCAACAGGGGGCAGGAGCTGAACACTGAAGCTTTCTTT.

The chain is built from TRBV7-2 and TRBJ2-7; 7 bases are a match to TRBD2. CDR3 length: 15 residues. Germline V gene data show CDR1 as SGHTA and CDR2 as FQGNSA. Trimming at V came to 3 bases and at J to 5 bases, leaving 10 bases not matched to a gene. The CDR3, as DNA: TGTGCCAGCAGCTTGGCCGCCACTAGCGCCCACGAGCAGTACTTC. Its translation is CASSLAATSAHEQYF.

CDR3 nucleotide sequence: TGTGCCAGCAGCTTCAGGGTATCGGGAAACACCATATATTTT. This codes for CASSFRVSGNTIYF. The chain recombines TRBV5-6 with TRBJ1-3; a possible D gene is TRBD1 (5 bases). V gave up 2 bases and J gave up 4 bases, with 10 bases separating them. This CDR3 has 14 amino acids. Germline CDR1 is SGHDT and CDR2 is YYEEEE.

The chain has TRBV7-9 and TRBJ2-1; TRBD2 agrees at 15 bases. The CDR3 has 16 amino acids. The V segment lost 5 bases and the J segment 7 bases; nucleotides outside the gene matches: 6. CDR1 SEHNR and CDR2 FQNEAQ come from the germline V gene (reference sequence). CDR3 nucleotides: TGTGCCAGCAGCCCCGGACTAGCGGGGGGGCGGAATGAGCAGTTCTTC. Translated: CASSPGLAGGRNEQFF.

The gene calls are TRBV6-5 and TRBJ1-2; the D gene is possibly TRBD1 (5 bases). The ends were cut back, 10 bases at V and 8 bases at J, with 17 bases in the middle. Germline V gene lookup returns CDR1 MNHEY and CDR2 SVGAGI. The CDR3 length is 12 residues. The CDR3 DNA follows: TGTGCCACCTTACGCCTGGAGGGGGGCTACACCTTC. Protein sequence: CATLRLEGGYTF.

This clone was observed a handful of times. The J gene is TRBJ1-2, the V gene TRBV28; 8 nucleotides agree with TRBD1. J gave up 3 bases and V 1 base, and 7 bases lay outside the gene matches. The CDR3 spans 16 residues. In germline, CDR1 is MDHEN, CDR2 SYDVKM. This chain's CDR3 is CASSLSGTGAHYGYTF. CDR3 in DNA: TGTGCCAGCAGTTTATCCGGGACAGGAGCCCACTATGGCTACACCTTC.

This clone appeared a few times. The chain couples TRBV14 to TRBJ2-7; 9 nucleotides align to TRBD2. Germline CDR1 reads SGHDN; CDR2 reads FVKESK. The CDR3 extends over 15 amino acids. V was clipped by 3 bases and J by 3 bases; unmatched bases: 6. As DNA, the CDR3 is TGTGCCAGCAGCCAGGCGACTAGCGGCATCTACGAGCAGTACTTC. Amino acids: CASSQATSGIYEQYF.

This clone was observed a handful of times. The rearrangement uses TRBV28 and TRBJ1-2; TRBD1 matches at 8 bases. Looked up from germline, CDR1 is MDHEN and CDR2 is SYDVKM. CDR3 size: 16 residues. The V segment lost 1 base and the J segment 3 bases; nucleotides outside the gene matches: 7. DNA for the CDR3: TGTGCCAGCAGTTTATATCAGGGGGCATCAGACTATGGCTACACCTTC. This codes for CASSLYQGASDYGYTF.

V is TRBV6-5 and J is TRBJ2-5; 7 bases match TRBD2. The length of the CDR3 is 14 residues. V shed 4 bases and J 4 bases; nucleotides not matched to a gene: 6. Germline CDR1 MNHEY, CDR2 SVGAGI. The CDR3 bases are TGTGCCAGCAGTTCGCCGGGACTATCAGAGACCCAGTACTTC. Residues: CASSSPGLSETQYF.

Written as DNA, the CDR3 is TGTGCCTGGACGGAGTGGGGCGGAACAGATACGCAGTATTTT. Its protein product is CAWTEWGGTDTQYF. The chain has TRBV30 and TRBJ2-3, with a weak D call TRBD1 (5 bases). The CDR3 covers 14 residues. Between the trimmed V and J ends, which lost 4 bases and 3 bases, there was a span of 14 bases. Per the germline V gene, CDR1 is GTSNPN and CDR2 is SVGIG (reference sequence).

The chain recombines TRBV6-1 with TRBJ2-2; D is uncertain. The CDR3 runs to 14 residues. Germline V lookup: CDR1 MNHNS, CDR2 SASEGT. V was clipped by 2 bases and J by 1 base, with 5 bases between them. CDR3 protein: CASSETGNTGELFF. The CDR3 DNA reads TGTGCCAGCAGTGAAACCGGGAACACCGGGGAGCTGTTTTTT.

The CDR3 reads CASSQDSPLLAFF. CDR3 nucleotides: TGTGCCAGCAGCCAAGACTCCCCCCTCTTAGCTTTCTTT. The chain recombines TRBV3-1 (or the pseudogene TRBV3-2) with TRBJ1-1; D is ambiguous. Germline CDR1 LGHDT, CDR2 YNNKEL (reference sequence). V dropped 0 bases and J dropped 10 bases, with 12 bases sitting between them. The CDR3 has 13 residues.

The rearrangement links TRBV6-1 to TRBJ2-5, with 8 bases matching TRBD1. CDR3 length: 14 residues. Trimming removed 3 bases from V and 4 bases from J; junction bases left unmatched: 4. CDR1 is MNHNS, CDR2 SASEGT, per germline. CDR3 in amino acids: CASSDRGLIETQYF. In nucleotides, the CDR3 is TGTGCCAGCAGTGACAGGGGGCTGATAGAGACCCAGTACTTC.

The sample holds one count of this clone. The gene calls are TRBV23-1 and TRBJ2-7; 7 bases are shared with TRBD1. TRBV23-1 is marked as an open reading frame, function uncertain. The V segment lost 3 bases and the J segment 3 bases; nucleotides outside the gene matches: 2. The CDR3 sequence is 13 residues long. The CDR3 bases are TGCGCCAGCAGTCAGGGACAGATCTACGAGCAGTACTTC. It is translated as CASSQGQIYEQYF.

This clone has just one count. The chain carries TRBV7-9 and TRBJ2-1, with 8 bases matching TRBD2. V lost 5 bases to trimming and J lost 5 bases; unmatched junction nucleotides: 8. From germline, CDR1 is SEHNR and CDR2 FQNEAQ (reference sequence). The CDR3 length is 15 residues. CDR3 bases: TGTGCCAGCAGCCCCCCCTCGGGAGGGGACAATGAGCAGTTCTTC. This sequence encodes CASSPPSGGDNEQFF.

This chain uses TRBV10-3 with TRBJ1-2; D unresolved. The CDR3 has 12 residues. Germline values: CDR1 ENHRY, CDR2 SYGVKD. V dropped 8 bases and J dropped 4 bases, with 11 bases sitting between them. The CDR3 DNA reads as TGTGCCATCTTTCAAACAGCCTATGGCTACACCTTC. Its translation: CAIFQTAYGYTF.

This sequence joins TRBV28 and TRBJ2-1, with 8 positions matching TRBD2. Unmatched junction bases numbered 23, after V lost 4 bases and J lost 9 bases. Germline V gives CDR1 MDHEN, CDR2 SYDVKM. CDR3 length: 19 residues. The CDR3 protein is CASSSTIKPGLVISLEQFF. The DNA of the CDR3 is TGTGCCAGCAGTTCAACCATAAAACCGGGACTAGTTATTTCGCTTGAGCAGTTCTTC.

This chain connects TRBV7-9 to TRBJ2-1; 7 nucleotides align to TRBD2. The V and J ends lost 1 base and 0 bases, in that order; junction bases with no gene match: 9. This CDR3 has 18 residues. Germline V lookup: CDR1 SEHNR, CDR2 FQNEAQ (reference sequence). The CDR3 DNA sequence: TGTGCCAGCAGCTTAGGCCCCTCTGGGGGGGGCTCCTACAATGAGCAGTTCTTC. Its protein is CASSLGPSGGGSYNEQFF.